This is a list of T cell receptor beta chains from one sample in a study of patients and donors after allogeneic stem cell transplantation. TCRdb passed the RT-PCR reads through MiXCR, listing each CDR3 protein once. The sample has over 400,000 distinct CDR3 sequences; around 16% are singletons. Sequenced: blood, either unsorted or a sorted T cell fraction (not recorded which). The receptors derive from a human donor who was either an allogeneic HSCT recipient or a stem cell or donor lymphocyte infusion donor (not recorded which). It is not recorded whose cells these are; they may come from a transplant donor. CDR3s include the opening cysteine and the closing phenylalanine or tryptophan. The D gene is left open where the match is weak. Clone size is shown for a subset of rows, as once, few, many or a class of expanded clone.

CDR3: CSARSSGPSTDTQYF; DNA: TGCAGTGCTAGGTCTAGCGGGCCTAGCACAGATACGCAGTATTTT; J: TRBJ2-3; V: TRBV20-1; D: TRBD2; size: few
CDR3: CASSTDPRDDRRYGYTF; DNA: TGTGCCAGCAGCACAGACCCCAGGGACGACAGGAGATATGGCTACACCTTC; J: TRBJ1-2; V: TRBV6-2/TRBV6-3; D: -; size: -
CDR3: CASSLGGNSPLHF; DNA: TGTGCCAGCAGCTTAGGTGGGAATTCACCCCTCCACTTT; J: TRBJ1-6; V: TRBV7-3; D: -; size: many
CDR3: CSAATGGNTIYF; DNA: TGCAGCGCCGCGACAGGGGGAAACACCATATATTTT; J: TRBJ1-3; V: TRBV29-1; D: TRBD1; size: few
CDR3: CASSSTGNRYNEQFF; DNA: TGTGCCAGCAGCTCGACAGGGAATCGCTACAATGAGCAGTTCTTC; J: TRBJ2-1; V: TRBV5-6; D: TRBD1; size: few
CDR3: CASRRDYSDTQYF; DNA: TGTGCCAGCAGGAGGGACTACTCAGATACGCAGTATTTT; J: TRBJ2-3; V: TRBV6-1; D: TRBD2; size: few
CDR3: CAIRGNNRMNTEAFF; DNA: TGTGCCATCAGGGGGAACAATAGGATGAACACTGAAGCTTTCTTT; J: TRBJ1-1; V: TRBV10-3; D: -; size: few
CDR3: CASSTAGEQQFF; DNA: TGTGCCAGCAGCACAGCGGGAGAGCAGCAGTTCTTC; J: TRBJ2-1; V: TRBV7-8; D: TRBD2; size: -
CDR3: CASRYGGTAPYEQYF; DNA: TGCGCCAGCAGATATGGCGGGACTGCACCCTACGAGCAGTACTTC; J: TRBJ2-7; V: TRBV5-1; D: -; size: -
CDR3: CASNPSGGSTDTQYF; DNA: TGTGCCAGCAACCCTAGCGGAGGAAGCACAGATACGCAGTATTTT; J: TRBJ2-3; V: TRBV2; D: TRBD2; size: few
CDR3: CATSEYAGTRKPRDTQYF; DNA: TGTGCCACCAGTGAATATGCCGGGACTAGAAAACCAAGAGATACGCAGTATTTT; J: TRBJ2-3; V: TRBV24-1; D: TRBD2; size: few
CDR3: CASSSRDIPNEQFF; DNA: TGTGCCAGCAGCAGCAGAGACATCCCCAATGAGCAGTTCTTC; J: TRBJ2-1; V: TRBV5-4; D: -; size: -
CDR3: CASSFSGGSVGYEQYF; DNA: TGTGCCAGCAGTTTTAGCGGGGGGTCCGTCGGTTACGAGCAGTACTTC; J: TRBJ2-7; V: TRBV12-3/TRBV12-4; D: TRBD2; size: -
CDR3: CAITRTGADTGELFF; DNA: TGTGCCATCACCCGGACAGGGGCCGACACCGGGGAGCTGTTTTTT; J: TRBJ2-2; V: TRBV10-3; D: TRBD1; size: few
CDR3: CASRQRGGLGTDTQYF; DNA: TGTGCCAGCAGACAGCGGGGGGGCCTCGGTACAGATACGCAGTATTTT; J: TRBJ2-3; V: TRBV12-3/TRBV12-4; D: TRBD2; size: -
CDR3: CASSLVSAPRDYGYTF; DNA: TGTGCCAGCAGCTTAGTGTCGGCACCACGGGACTATGGCTACACCTTC; J: TRBJ1-2; V: TRBV11-2; D: -; size: -
CDR3: CAISGGGQEKLFF; DNA: TGTGCCATCAGTGGTGGAGGGCAGGAAAAACTGTTTTTT; J: TRBJ1-4; V: TRBV10-3; D: -; size: -
CDR3: CASSFRGTGDWELFF; DNA: TGTGCCAGCAGTTTCCGTGGGACAGGGGACTGGGAGCTGTTTTTT; J: TRBJ2-2; V: TRBV12-3/TRBV12-4; D: TRBD1; size: many
CDR3: CASTTGTGGGETQYF; DNA: TGTGCCAGCACCACTGGGACAGGGGGCGGAGAGACCCAGTACTTC; J: TRBJ2-5; V: TRBV12-3/TRBV12-4; D: TRBD1; size: few
CDR3: CATSSYTGIKYGYTF; DNA: TGTGCCACCAGCAGCTATACAGGGATCAAGTATGGCTACACCTTC; J: TRBJ1-2; V: TRBV15; D: -; size: few
CDR3: CASSMRDTSTDTQYF; DNA: TGTGCCAGCAGCATGAGGGACACCTCCACAGATACGCAGTATTTT; J: TRBJ2-3; V: TRBV12-3/TRBV12-4; D: -; size: -
CDR3: CSGRYTDTQYF; DNA: TGCAGCGGACGGTACACAGATACGCAGTATTTT; J: TRBJ2-3; V: TRBV29-1; D: -; size: -
CDR3: CASSLYRGDPPQPQHF; DNA: TGTGCCAGCAGCCTTTACAGGGGTGATCCCCCTCAGCCCCAGCATTTT; J: TRBJ1-5; V: TRBV4-2; D: TRBD1; size: many
CDR3: CASSVGAGGYEQYF; DNA: TGTGCCAGCAGCGTTGGGGCGGGAGGCTACGAGCAGTACTTC; J: TRBJ2-7; V: TRBV9; D: TRBD2; size: few
CDR3: CASSSGRAFDTGELFF; DNA: TGTGCCAGCAGTAGCGGGAGGGCCTTCGACACCGGGGAGCTGTTTTTT; J: TRBJ2-2; V: TRBV7-2; D: TRBD2; size: -
CDR3: CASSVTRFRDEQFF; DNA: TGTGCCAGCAGCGTGACTAGGTTTAGAGATGAGCAGTTCTTC; J: TRBJ2-1; V: TRBV12-3/TRBV12-4; D: -; size: many
CDR3: CASSLRQVPLAKNIQYF; DNA: TGTGCCAGCAGTCTGAGACAGGTTCCTCTAGCCAAAAACATTCAGTACTTC; J: TRBJ2-4; V: TRBV12-3/TRBV12-4; D: -; size: few
CDR3: CSARRGAGGPGLFF; DNA: TGCAGTGCTAGGCGGGGAGCGGGAGGGCCGGGGCTGTTCTTC; J: TRBJ2-1; V: TRBV20-1; D: TRBD2; size: few
CDR3: CASSEGGLADQETQYF; DNA: TGTGCCAGCAGTGAAGGGGGACTAGCTGACCAAGAGACCCAGTACTTC; J: TRBJ2-5; V: TRBV25-1; D: TRBD2; size: few
CDR3: CASRVQGSNQPQHF; DNA: TGTGCCAGCAGGGTACAGGGAAGCAATCAGCCCCAGCATTTT; J: TRBJ1-5; V: TRBV12-3/TRBV12-4; D: -; size: few